These 7 T cell receptor beta chains were all obtained from the same sample, sequenced in a study of graft-versus-host responses after intestinal transplantation. Repertoires were generated with immunoSEQ multiplex PCR, while TCRdb's copy carries only in-frame clones and drops some. The sample records 50,000 to 80,000 clones, roughly 90% being singletons. These receptors have no known antigen. This material consisted of unstimulated CD8+ T cells sorted from spleen or lymph node cells, taken before transplant. The receptor set was obtained from a human donor who was the organ donor for an intestinal transplant.

V and J are TRBV4-1 and TRBJ2-2; tentatively, D is TRBD2 (5 bases). Trimming pared 0 bases from V and 7 bases from J, leaving 21 bases between. The CDR3 has 18 amino acids. CDR1 is MGHRA and CDR2 is YSYEKL in the germline V gene. CDR3 protein: CASSQEPGVHLRIGELFF. Here the CDR3 DNA reads TGCGCCAGCAGCCAAGAGCCCGGGGTACACCTAAGAATCGGGGAGCTGTTTTTT.

This clone has only one observation. V and J are TRBV5-1 and TRBJ2-7; D possibly corresponds to TRBD2 (5 bases). V lost 0 bases and J lost 1, with 8 bases in between. The CDR3 spans 14 residues. Germline assignment: CDR1 SGHRS and CDR2 YFSETQ. The CDR3 DNA follows: TGCGCCAGCAGCTTGGAGGAGGTTTCCTACGAGCAGTACTTC. Translation: CASSLEEVSYEQYF.

A single count supports this clone. The chain couples TRBV2 to TRBJ2-1, with 11 bases fitting TRBD2. The V and J ends lost 8 bases and 5 bases, in that order; junction bases with no gene match: 8. The CDR3 loop spans 15 amino acids. The V gene's germline CDR1 is SNHLY and CDR2 FYNNEI. The CDR3 region is CASRLAGGPHNEQFF. CDR3 nucleotide sequence: TGTGCCAGCCGGCTAGCGGGAGGTCCCCACAATGAGCAGTTCTTC.

J is TRBJ2-3 and V is TRBV7-2, with TRBD1 as a possible D gene (6 bases). V gave up 2 bases and J gave up 3 bases, with 9 bases separating them. CDR1 SGHTA and CDR2 FQGNSA come from the germline V gene. The CDR3 is 14 residues long. The CDR3 DNA reads as TGTGCCAGCAGCTTAACAGGGTGGACAGATACGCAGTATTTT. It yields the protein CASSLTGWTDTQYF.

The chain joins TRBV12-5 to TRBJ1-5; D uncertain. This CDR3 is built from 11 residues. Trimming cost V 6 bases and J 6 bases, with 6 bases left between them. Looked up from germline, CDR1 is LGHNT and CDR2 is FRNRAP. CDR3 in amino acids: CASGLSQPQHF. In nucleotides, the CDR3 is TGTGCTAGTGGCCTTAGTCAGCCCCAGCATTTT.

This chain joins TRBV27 and TRBJ1-5; D possibly corresponds to TRBD1 (6 bases). Trimming shortened V by 0 bases and J by 1 base, and 13 bases separated the two germline ends. Germline values: CDR1 MNHEY, CDR2 SMNVEV (reference sequence). The CDR3 totals 17 residues. CDR3 region: CASSLSPRGASNQPQHF. CDR3 DNA: TGTGCCAGCAGTTTATCCCCCCGGGGGGCAAGCAATCAGCCCCAGCATTTT.

The sample holds one count of this clone. The chain links TRBV19 to TRBJ2-7; D possibly corresponds to TRBD2 (5 bases). In germline, CDR1 is LNHDA, CDR2 SQIVND (reference sequence). The CDR3 runs 11 residues. V was clipped by 6 bases and J by 7 bases, with 10 bases between them. CDR3 in DNA: TGTGCCAGTAGCCACGGACTTGAGCAGTACTTC. Translating it yields CASSHGLEQYF.